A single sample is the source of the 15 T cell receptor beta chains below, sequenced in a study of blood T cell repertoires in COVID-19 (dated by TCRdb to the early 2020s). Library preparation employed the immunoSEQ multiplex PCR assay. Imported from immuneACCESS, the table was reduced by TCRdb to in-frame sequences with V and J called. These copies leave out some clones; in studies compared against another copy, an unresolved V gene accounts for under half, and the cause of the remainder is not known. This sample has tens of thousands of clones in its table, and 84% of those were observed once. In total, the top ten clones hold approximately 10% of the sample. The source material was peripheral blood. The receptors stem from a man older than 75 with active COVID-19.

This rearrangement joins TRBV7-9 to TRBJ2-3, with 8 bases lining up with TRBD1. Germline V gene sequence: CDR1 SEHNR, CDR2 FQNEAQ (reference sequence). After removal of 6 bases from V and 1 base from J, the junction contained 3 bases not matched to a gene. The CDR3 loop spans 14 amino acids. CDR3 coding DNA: TGTGCCAGCAGGGGGACAGGCCGCACAGATACGCAGTATTTT. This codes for CASRGTGRTDTQYF.

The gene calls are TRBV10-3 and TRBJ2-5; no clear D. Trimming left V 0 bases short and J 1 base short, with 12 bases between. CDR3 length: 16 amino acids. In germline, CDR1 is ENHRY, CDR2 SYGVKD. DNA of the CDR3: TGTGCCATCAGTGAGTCGGTAATGGAGATCCAAGAGACCCAGTACTTC. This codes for CAISESVMEIQETQYF.

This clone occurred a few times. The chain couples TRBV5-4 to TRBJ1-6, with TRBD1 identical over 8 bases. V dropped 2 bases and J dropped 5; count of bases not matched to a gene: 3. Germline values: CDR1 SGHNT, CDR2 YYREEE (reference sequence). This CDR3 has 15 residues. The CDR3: CASSLWTGNNSPLHF. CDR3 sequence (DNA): TGTGCCAGCAGCTTATGGACAGGGAATAATTCACCCCTCCACTTT.

The CDR3 DNA reads as TGTGCCAGCAGCTTAGAACAGACCGCATTAACCATATATTTT. As protein: CASSLEQTALTIYF. The chain couples TRBV7-9 to TRBJ1-3, with D uncertain. Germline V gene data show CDR1 as SEHNR and CDR2 as FQNEAQ (reference sequence). The CDR3 length is 14 residues. V was trimmed by 1 base and J by 10 bases, leaving 14 bases between them.

The DNA of the CDR3 is TGTGCCAGCAGCTTAGGACAGGGGGGCGAGACCCAGTACTTC. Residues: CASSLGQGGETQYF. The rearrangement joins TRBV5-5 to TRBJ2-5; 10 bases are shared with TRBD1. CDR1 is SGHKS, CDR2 YYEKEE, per germline (reference sequence). Losses at the gene ends were 2 bases for V and 5 bases for J; bases not matched to a gene: 3. This CDR3 is 14 amino acids long.

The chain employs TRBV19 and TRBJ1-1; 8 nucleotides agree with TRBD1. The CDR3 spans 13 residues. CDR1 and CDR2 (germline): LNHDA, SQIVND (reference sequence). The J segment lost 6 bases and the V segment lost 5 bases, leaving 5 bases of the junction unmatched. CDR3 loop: CASSVTGGAEAFF. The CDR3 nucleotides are TGTGCCAGTAGTGTTACAGGGGGGGCTGAAGCTTTCTTT.

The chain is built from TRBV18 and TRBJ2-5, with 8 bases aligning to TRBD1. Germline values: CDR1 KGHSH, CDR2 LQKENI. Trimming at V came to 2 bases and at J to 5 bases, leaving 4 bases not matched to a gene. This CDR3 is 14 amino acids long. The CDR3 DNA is TGTGCCAGCTCACCAGTGGACAGGGACGAGACCCAGTACTTC. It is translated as CASSPVDRDETQYF.

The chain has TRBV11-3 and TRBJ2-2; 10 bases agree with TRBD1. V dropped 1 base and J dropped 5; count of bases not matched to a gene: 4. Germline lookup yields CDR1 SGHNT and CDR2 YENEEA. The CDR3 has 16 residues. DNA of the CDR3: TGTGCCAGCAGCTTAGGGGGACAGGGGCGGACCGGGGAGCTGTTTTTT. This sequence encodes CASSLGGQGRTGELFF.

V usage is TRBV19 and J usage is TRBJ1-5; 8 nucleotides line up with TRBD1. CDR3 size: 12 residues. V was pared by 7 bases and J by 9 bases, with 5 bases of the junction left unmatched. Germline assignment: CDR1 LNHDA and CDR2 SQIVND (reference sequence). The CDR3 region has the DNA TGTGCCAGTAAGTCCGGGACAGGGCCCCAGCATTTT. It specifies CASKSGTGPQHF.

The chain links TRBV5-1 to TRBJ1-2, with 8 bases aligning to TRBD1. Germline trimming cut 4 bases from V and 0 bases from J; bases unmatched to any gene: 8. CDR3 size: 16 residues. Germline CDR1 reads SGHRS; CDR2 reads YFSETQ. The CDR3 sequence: CASSTGQAKANYGYTF. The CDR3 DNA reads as TGCGCCAGCAGCACGGGACAGGCAAAAGCTAACTATGGCTACACCTTC.

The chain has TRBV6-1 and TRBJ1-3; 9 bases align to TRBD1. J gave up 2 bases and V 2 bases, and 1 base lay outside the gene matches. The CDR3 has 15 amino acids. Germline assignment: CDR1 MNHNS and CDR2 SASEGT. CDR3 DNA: TGTGCCAGCAGTGAAACAGGGGGCCCTGGAAACACCATATATTTT. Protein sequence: CASSETGGPGNTIYF.

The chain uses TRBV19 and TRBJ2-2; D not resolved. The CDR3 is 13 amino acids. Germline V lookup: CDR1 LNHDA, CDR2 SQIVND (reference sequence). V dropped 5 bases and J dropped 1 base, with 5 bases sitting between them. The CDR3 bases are TGTGCCAGTAGTGAGCAGAACACCGGGGAGCTGTTTTTT. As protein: CASSEQNTGELFF.

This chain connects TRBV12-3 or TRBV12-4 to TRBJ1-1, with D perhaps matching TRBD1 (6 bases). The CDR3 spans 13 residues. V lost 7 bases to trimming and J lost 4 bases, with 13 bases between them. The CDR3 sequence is CASTIAQGTEAFF. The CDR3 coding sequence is TGTGCCAGCACCATCGCACAGGGCACTGAAGCTTTCTTT.

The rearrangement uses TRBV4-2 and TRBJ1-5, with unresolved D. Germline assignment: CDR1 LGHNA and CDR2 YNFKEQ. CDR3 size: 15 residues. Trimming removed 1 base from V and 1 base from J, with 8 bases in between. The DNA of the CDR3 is TGTGCCAGCAGCCAAGCGGGTATCAGCAATCAGCCCCAGCATTTT. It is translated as CASSQAGISNQPQHF.

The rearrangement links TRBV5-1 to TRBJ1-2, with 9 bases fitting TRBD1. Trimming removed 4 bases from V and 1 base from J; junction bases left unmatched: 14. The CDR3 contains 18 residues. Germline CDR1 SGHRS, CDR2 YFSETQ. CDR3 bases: TGCGCCAGCAGCGGGACCCCGACCGGGACAGGGAATAACTATGGCTACACCTTC. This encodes CASSGTPTGTGNNYGYTF. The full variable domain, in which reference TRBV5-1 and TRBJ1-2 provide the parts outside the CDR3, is KAGVTQTPRYLIKTRGQQVTLSCSPISGHRSVSWYQQTPGQGLQFLFEYFSETQRNKGNFPGRFSGRQFSNSRSEMNVSTLELGDSALYLCASSGTPTGTGNNYGYTFGSGTRLTVV.